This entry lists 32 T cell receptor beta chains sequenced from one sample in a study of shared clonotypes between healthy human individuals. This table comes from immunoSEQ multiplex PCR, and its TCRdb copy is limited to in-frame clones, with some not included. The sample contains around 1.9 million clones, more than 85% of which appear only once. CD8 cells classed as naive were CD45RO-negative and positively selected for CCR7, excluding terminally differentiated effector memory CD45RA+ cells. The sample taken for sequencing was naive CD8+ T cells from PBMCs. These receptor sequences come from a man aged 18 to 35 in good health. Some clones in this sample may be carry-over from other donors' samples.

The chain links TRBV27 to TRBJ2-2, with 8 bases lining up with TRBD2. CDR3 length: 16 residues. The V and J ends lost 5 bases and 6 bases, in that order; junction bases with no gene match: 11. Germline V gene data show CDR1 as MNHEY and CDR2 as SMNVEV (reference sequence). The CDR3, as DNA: TGTGCCAGCAGTCCCCGGGAGGGTAAAGTGGCCGGGGAGCTGTTTTTT. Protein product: CASSPREGKVAGELFF.

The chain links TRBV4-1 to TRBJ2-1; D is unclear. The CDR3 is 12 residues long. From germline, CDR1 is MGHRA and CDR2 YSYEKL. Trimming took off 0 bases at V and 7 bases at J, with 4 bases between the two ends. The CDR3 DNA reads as TGCGCCAGCAGCCAAGAGAAAAATGAGCAGTTCTTC. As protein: CASSQEKNEQFF.

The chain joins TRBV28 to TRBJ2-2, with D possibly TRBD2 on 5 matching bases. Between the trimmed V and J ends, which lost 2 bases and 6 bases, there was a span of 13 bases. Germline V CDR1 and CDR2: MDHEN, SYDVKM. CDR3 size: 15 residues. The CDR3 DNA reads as TGTGCCAGCAGTTTACCCACTAGTATGCCCGGGGAGCTGTTTTTT. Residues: CASSLPTSMPGELFF.

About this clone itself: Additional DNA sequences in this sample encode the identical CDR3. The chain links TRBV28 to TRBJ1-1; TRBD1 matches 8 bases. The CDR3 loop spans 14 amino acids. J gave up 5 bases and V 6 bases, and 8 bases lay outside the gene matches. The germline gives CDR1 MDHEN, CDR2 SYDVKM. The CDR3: CASSLRGLGTEAFF. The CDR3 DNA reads TGTGCCAGCAGCCTCAGGGGGCTTGGGACTGAAGCTTTCTTT.

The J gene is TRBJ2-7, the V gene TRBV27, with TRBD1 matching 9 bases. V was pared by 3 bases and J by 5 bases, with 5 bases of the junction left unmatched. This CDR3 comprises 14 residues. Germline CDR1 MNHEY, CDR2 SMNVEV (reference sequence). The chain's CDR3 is CASSFARTGDEQYF. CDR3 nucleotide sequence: TGTGCCAGCAGTTTCGCGCGGACAGGGGACGAGCAGTACTTC.

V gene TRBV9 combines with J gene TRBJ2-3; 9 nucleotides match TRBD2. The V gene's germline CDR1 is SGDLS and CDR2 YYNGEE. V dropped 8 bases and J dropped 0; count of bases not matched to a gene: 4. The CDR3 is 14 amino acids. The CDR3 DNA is TGTGCCAGTCAAAGCGGGGGGAGCACAGATACGCAGTATTTT. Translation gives CASQSGGSTDTQYF.

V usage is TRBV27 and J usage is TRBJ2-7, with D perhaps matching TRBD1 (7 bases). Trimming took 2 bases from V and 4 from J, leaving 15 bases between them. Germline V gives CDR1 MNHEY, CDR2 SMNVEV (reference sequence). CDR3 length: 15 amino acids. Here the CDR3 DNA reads TGTGCCAGCAGTTTAGTAGAGACAGGGACTTACGAGCAGTACTTC. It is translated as CASSLVETGTYEQYF.

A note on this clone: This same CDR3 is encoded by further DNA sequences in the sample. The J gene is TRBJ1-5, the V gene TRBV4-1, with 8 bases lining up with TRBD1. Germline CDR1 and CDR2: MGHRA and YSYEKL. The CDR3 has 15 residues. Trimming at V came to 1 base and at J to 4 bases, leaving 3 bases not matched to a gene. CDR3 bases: TGCGCCAGCAGCCAAGGTGACAGGGGTAATCAGCCCCAGCATTTT. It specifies CASSQGDRGNQPQHF.

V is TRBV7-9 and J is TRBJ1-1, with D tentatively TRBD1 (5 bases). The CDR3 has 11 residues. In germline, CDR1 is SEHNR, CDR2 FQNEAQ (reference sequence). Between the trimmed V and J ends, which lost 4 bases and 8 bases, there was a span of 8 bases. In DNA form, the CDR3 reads TGTGCCAGCAGCTGGGACGGAGAAGCTTTCTTT. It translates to CASSWDGEAFF. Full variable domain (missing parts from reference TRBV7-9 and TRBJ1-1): DTGVSQNPRHKITKRGQNVTFRCDPISEHNRLYWYRQTLGQGPEFLTYFQNEAQLEKSRLLSDRFSAERPKGSFSTLEIQRTEQGDSAMYLCASSWDGEAFFGQGTRLTVV.

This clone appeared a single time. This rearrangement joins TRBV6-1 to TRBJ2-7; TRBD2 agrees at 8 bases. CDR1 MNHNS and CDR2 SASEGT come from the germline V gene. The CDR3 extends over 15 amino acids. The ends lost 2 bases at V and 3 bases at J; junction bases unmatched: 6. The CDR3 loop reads CASSERVLAVYEQYF. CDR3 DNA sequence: TGTGCCAGCAGTGAAAGGGTACTAGCGGTCTACGAGCAGTACTTC.

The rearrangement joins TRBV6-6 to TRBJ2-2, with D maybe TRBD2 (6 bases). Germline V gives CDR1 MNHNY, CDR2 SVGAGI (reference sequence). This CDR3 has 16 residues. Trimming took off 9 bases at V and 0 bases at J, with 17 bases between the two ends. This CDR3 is CASAVTGTSNTGELFF. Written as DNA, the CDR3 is TGTGCCAGTGCCGTGACCGGGACTTCGAACACCGGGGAGCTGTTTTTT.

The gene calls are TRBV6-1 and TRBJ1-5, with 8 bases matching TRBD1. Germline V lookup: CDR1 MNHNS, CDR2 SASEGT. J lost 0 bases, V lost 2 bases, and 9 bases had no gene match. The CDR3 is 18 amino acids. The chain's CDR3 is CASSEHRGGLYSNQPQHF. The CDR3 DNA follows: TGTGCCAGCAGTGAACACAGGGGGGGATTATATAGCAATCAGCCCCAGCATTTT.

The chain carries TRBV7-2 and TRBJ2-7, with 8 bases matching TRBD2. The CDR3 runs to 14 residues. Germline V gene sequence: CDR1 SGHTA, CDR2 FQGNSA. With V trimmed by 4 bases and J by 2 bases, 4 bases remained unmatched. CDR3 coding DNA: TGTGCCAGCAGCTGGACTAGCCCCACCTACGAGCAGTACTTC. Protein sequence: CASSWTSPTYEQYF.

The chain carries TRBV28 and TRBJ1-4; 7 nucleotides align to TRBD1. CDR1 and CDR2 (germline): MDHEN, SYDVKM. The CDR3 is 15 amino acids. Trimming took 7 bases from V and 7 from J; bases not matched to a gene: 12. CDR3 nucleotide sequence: TGTGCCAGCAACGACAGGGTAGACATACGTGAAAAACTGTTTTTT. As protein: CASNDRVDIREKLFF.

Written as DNA, the CDR3 is TGTGCCAGCAGTTGGGACGGCCCGGATCAGCCCCAGCATTTT. Translating it yields CASSWDGPDQPQHF. This sequence joins TRBV27 and TRBJ1-5; weak D call: TRBD1 (5 bases). The CDR3 is 14 residues long. Germline V lookup: CDR1 MNHEY, CDR2 SMNVEV (reference sequence). The ends were cut back, 4 bases at V and 5 bases at J, with 12 bases in the middle.

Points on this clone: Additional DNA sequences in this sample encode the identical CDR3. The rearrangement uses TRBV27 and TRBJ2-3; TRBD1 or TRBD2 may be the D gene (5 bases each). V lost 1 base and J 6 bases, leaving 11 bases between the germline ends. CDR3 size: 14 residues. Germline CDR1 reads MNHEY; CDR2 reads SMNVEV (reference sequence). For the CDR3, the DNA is TGTGCCAGCAGTTTATTTGGGGGAACGGATACGCAGTATTTT. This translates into CASSLFGGTDTQYF.

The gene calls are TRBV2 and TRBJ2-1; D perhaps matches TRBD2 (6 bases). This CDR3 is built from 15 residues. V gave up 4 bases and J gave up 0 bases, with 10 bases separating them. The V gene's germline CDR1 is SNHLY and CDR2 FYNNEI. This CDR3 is CASSVAGTSYNEQFF. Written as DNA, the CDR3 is TGTGCCAGCAGTGTTGCGGGAACCTCCTACAATGAGCAGTTCTTC.

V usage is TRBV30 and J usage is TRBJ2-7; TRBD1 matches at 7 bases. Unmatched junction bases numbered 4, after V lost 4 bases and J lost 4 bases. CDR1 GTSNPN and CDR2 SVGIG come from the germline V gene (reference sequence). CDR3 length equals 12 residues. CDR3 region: CAWTHRGYEQYF. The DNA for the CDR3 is TGTGCCTGGACTCACAGGGGATACGAGCAGTACTTC. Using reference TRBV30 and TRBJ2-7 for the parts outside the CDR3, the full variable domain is SQTIHQWPATLVQPVGSPLSLECTVEGTSNPNLYWYRQAAGRGLQLLFYSVGIGQISSEVPQNLSASRPQDRQFILSSKKLLLSDSGFYLCAWTHRGYEQYFGPGTRLTVT.

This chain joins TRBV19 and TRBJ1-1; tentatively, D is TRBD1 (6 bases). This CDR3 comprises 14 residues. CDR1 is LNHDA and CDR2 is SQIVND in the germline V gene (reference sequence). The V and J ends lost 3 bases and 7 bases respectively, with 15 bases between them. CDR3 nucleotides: TGTGCCAGTAGTATGCGGGACACCCGGAGTGAAGCTTTCTTT. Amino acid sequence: CASSMRDTRSEAFF.

CDR3 loop: CASSLGAREGYTF. CDR3 DNA sequence: TGCGCCAGCAGCTTGGGGGCCCGGGAGGGCTACACCTTC. The rearrangement links TRBV5-1 to TRBJ1-2; D remains ambiguous. This CDR3 contains 13 residues. Germline V gene lookup returns CDR1 SGHRS and CDR2 YFSETQ. The ends were cut back, 0 bases at V and 8 bases at J, with 11 bases in the middle.

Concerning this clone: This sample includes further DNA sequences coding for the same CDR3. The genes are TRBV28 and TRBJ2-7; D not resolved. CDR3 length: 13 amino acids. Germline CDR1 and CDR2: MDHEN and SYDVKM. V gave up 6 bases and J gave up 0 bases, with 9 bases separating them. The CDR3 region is CASSPDSSYEQYF. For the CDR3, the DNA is TGTGCCAGCAGCCCAGACTCCTCCTACGAGCAGTACTTC.

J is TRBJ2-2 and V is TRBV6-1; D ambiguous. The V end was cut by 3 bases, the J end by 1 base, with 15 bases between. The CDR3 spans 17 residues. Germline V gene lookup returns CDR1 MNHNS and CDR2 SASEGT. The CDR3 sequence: CASSDPWVEENTGELFF. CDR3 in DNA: TGTGCCAGCAGTGACCCCTGGGTCGAGGAGAACACCGGGGAGCTGTTTTTT.

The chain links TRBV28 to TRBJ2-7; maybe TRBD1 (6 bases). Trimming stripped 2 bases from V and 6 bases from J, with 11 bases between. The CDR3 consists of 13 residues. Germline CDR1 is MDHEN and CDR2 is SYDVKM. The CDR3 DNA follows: TGTGCCAGCAGTTTAAGGACAGAGCGCGAGCAGTACTTC. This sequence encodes CASSLRTEREQYF.

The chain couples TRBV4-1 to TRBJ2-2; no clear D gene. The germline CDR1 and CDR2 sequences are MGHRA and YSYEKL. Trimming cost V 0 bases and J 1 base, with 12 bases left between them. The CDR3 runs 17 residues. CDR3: CASSQDQDDENTGELFF. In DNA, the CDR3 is TGCGCCAGCAGCCAAGATCAAGACGACGAGAACACCGGGGAGCTGTTTTTT.

The CDR3 spells CASTGRTGTTEAFF. DNA of the CDR3: TGTGCCAGTACCGGACGGACAGGAACCACTGAAGCTTTCTTT. This chain joins TRBV19 and TRBJ1-1; 7 bases are a match to TRBD1. V lost 7 bases and J lost 4; bases outside the gene matches: 9. This CDR3 has 14 residues. Germline V gives CDR1 LNHDA, CDR2 SQIVND (reference sequence).

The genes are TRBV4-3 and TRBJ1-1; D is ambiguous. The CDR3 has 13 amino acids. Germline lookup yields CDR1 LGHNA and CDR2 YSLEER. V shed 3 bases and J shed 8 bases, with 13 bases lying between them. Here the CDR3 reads CASSQNGGLEAFF. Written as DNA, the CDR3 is TGCGCCAGCAGCCAGAATGGAGGTCTAGAAGCTTTCTTT.

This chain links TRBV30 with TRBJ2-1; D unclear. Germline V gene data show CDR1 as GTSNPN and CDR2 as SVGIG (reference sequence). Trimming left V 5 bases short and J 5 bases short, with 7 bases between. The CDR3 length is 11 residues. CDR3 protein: CAWGRNNEQFF. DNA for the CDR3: TGTGCCTGGGGTCGCAACAATGAGCAGTTCTTC.

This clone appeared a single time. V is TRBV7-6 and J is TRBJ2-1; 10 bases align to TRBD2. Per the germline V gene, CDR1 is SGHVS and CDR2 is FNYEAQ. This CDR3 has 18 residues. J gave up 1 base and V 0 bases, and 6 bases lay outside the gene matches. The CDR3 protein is CASSLAAGGPGSYNEQFF. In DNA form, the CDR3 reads TGTGCCAGCAGCTTAGCAGCGGGAGGGCCCGGGTCCTACAATGAGCAGTTCTTC.

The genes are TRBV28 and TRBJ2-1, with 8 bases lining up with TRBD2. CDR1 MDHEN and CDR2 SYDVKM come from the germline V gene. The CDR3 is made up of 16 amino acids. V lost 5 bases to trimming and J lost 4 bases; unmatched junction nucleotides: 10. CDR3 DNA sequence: TGTGCCAGCAGTCCCCTTAGCGGGGCCCCTTACAATGAGCAGTTCTTC. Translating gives CASSPLSGAPYNEQFF.

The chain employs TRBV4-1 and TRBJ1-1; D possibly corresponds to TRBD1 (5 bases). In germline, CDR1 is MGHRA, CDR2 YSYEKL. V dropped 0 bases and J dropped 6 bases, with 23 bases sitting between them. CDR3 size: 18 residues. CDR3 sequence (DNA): TGCGCCAGCAGCCAAGATCTCGCCAGGGATCGTTTTTCTGCTGAAGCTTTCTTT. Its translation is CASSQDLARDRFSAEAFF.

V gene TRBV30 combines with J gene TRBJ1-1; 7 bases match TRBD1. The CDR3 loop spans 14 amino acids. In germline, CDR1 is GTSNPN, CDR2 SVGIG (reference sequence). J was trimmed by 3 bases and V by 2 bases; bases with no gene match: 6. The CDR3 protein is CAWSQGVRDTEAFF. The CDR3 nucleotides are TGTGCCTGGAGTCAGGGGGTAAGGGACACTGAAGCTTTCTTT.

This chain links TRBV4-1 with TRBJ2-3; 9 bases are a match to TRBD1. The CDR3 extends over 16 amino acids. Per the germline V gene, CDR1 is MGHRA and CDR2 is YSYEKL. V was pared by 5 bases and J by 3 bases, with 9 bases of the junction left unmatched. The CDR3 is CASSFSPGQGTDTQYF. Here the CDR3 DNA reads TGCGCCAGCAGCTTCTCACCGGGACAGGGAACAGATACGCAGTATTTT.